The 3 T cell receptor beta chains below come from one sample, sequenced in a study of blood T cells in healthy people across ages. Together with a sample-barcoded 5' primer, a J-beta primer mix was included in a second PCR lasting about 7 to 12 cycles. TCRdb analysed the 5' RACE reads with MiXCR anew, one entry per CDR3 protein. This table has fewer than 650,000 distinct CDR3 sequences, about 28% appearing once. These data are also associated with another study on T cells of mothers and their children.

The sample taken for sequencing was blood. The receptor set was obtained from a boy younger than 10 in good health.

The chain employs TRBV15 and TRBJ2-5, with 11 bases lining up with TRBD2. The assigned J gene may be wrong: the sequence end matches TRBJ2-7 better. CDR1 and CDR2 from the germline V gene are LNHNV and YYDKDF (reference sequence). CDR3 length equals 17 residues. CDR3 coding DNA: TGTGCCACCAGCAGAGAACTAGCGGGAGTTGCGTCCTACGAGCAGTACTTC. This translates into CATSRELAGVASYEQYF.

This clonotype appeared once. The chain carries TRBV7-9 and TRBJ1-2; 9 bases map to TRBD1. This CDR3 spans 16 amino acids. Germline V CDR1 and CDR2: SEHNR, FQNEAQ (reference sequence). After removal of 5 bases from V and 3 bases from J, the junction contained 10 bases not matched to a gene. In DNA form, the CDR3 reads TGTGCCAGCAGCCGGCGGACAGGGGAGGGCTACTATGGCTACACCTTC. Translation: CASSRRTGEGYYGYTF.

This clonotype was recorded many times. The chain is built from TRBV12-3 or TRBV12-4 and TRBJ2-5, with 7 bases fitting TRBD1. The V gene end was trimmed by 1 base and the J gene end by 0 bases; junction bases not matched to a gene: 2. The CDR3 sequence is 15 residues long. The chain's CDR3 is CASSLGGTDQETQYF. DNA of the CDR3: TGTGCCAGCAGTTTAGGTGGGACAGACCAAGAGACCCAGTACTTC.